The 20 T cell receptor beta chains listed next were all sequenced from one sample in a study of a mutant IDH1 vaccine in newly diagnosed glioma. As to time point: week 23, last vaccination. Topical imiquimod was applied with each vaccine dose, which held 300 ug of mutant IDH1 20-mer peptide. Profiling relied on immunoSEQ multiplex PCR, and the TCRdb table lists in-frame clones only, not all of them. In the table there are some 33,000 clones, approximately 90% of which are singletons. Their target antigens are unknown. Sequences were derived from PBMCs, sampled from a glioma patient whose treatment included an IDH1 peptide vaccine. The source of these receptors is a man between 35 and 55 years old with glioma.

V and J are TRBV4-1 and TRBJ2-5; D may be TRBD2 (7 bases). Germline V lookup: CDR1 MGHRA, CDR2 YSYEKL. Trimming took off 4 bases at V and 4 bases at J, with 22 bases between the two ends. The CDR3 spans 17 residues. The CDR3 protein is CASSLHGATRGGETQYF. As DNA, the CDR3 is TGCGCCAGCAGCCTCCATGGAGCTACAAGGGGGGGAGAGACCCAGTACTTC.

The sample holds one count of this clone. The genes are TRBV10-3 and TRBJ1-1; D might be TRBD1 (5 bases). The CDR3 extends over 16 amino acids. V was shortened by 4 bases and J by 1 base, with 16 bases between the two germline ends. From germline, CDR1 is ENHRY and CDR2 SYGVKD. The DNA for the CDR3 is TGTGCCATCAGTGGAGGTTCCGGGACGCCGAACACTGAAGCTTTCTTT. It is translated as CAISGGSGTPNTEAFF.

The chain joins TRBV5-6 to TRBJ2-1, with 8 positions matching TRBD1. Germline CDR1 and CDR2: SGHDT and YYEEEE. CDR3 length: 14 amino acids. V was clipped by 3 bases and J by 7 bases; unmatched bases: 6. The DNA of the CDR3 is TGTGCCAGCAGCTCCCGGGACAGGTATAATGAGCAGTTCTTC. Encoded protein: CASSSRDRYNEQFF.

The V and J genes are TRBV4-1 and TRBJ2-5, with a tentative D call TRBD1 (5 bases). The CDR3 consists of 15 residues. The V end lost 0 bases, the J end lost 3 bases, and 11 bases lay between the germline ends. Germline CDR1 is MGHRA and CDR2 is YSYEKL. CDR3 region: CASSQDMTVEETQYF. CDR3 bases: TGCGCCAGCAGCCAAGATATGACAGTTGAAGAGACCCAGTACTTC.

A single count supports this clone. The rearrangement uses TRBV29-1 and TRBJ2-3; D is ambiguous. CDR1 and CDR2 from the germline V gene are SQVTM and ANQGSEA. V lost 0 bases and J lost 6, with 10 bases in between. The CDR3 is made up of 13 amino acids. This CDR3 is CSVEEVGSDTQYF. The CDR3 bases are TGCAGCGTTGAAGAAGTTGGCAGCGATACGCAGTATTTT.

The CDR3 reads CASSVLPGSEQFF. CDR3 DNA: TGCGCCAGCAGTGTTCTCCCGGGGTCTGAGCAGTTCTTC. The V call is TRBV10-1, the J call TRBJ2-1, with a weak D call TRBD2 (5 bases). The V and J ends lost 4 bases and 9 bases respectively, with 13 bases between them. Germline values: CDR1 WNHNN, CDR2 SYGVQD (reference sequence). This CDR3 has 13 amino acids.

The rearrangement links TRBV5-1 to TRBJ2-2, with TRBD1 identical over 7 bases. Germline V gene sequence: CDR1 SGHRS, CDR2 YFSETQ. The CDR3 covers 13 residues. The CDR3 region has the DNA TGCGGTTCCGGGACAGCGAACACCGGGGAGCTGTTTTTT. Protein sequence: CGSGTANTGELFF.

This chain links TRBV5-1 with TRBJ2-5; 10 nucleotides line up with TRBD2. Germline V lookup: CDR1 SGHRS, CDR2 YFSETQ. The junction had 2 bases not matched to a gene; V was cut back by 1 base and J by 5 bases. The CDR3 length is 14 residues. The CDR3 DNA is TGCGCCAGCAGCTTGAGCGGGAGGGAGGAGACCCAGTACTTC. Translation: CASSLSGREETQYF.

The V call is TRBV7-6, the J call TRBJ2-5; 9 bases agree with TRBD1. There are 17 residues in the CDR3. Losses at the gene ends were 4 bases for V and 5 bases for J; bases not matched to a gene: 14. The germline V gene encodes CDR1 SGHVS and CDR2 FNYEAQ. The CDR3 loop reads CASSSPGQGSGRETQYF. As DNA, the CDR3 is TGTGCCAGCAGCTCACCGGGACAGGGCTCGGGGAGGGAGACCCAGTACTTC.

The rearrangement uses TRBV28 and TRBJ1-1, with D unclear. CDR1 is MDHEN and CDR2 is SYDVKM in the germline V gene. The V and J ends lost 5 bases and 0 bases respectively, with 13 bases between them. The CDR3 covers 15 residues. The DNA of the CDR3 is TGTGCCAGCAGTGTCTATGTATTCATGAACACTGAAGCTTTCTTT. Translated, it gives CASSVYVFMNTEAFF. The complete variable domain, with remaining parts taken from reference TRBV28 and TRBJ1-1, reads DVKVTQSSRYLVKRTGEKVFLECVQDMDHENMFWYRQDPGLGLRLIYFSYDVKMKEKGDIPEGYSVSREKKERFSLILESASTNQTSMYLCASSVYVFMNTEAFFGQGTRLTVV.

Worth noting for this clone: At one boundary the junction diverges from the germline segment, which might be a read error. The chain uses TRBV23-1 and TRBJ1-1; tentative D call: TRBD1 (5 bases). TRBV23-1 is an open reading frame, and its role is uncertain. CDR3 length: 9 residues. Here the CDR3 reads CASPIGAPF. The CDR3 nucleotides read TGCGCCAGCCCCATCGGGGCGCCCTTT.

The J gene is TRBJ1-5, the V gene TRBV6-5, with TRBD1 as a possible D gene (6 bases). Germline V gene data show CDR1 as MNHEY and CDR2 as SVGAGI. This CDR3 is built from 14 residues. Trimming removed 6 bases at V and 3 bases at J, with 12 bases between. CDR3 DNA sequence: TGTGCCAGCAGCCCCGGGGGCTACAATCAGCCCCAGCATTTT. It codes for CASSPGGYNQPQHF.

The chain joins TRBV9 to TRBJ2-7; D perhaps matches TRBD1 (6 bases). The germline V gene encodes CDR1 SGDLS and CDR2 YYNGEE. The CDR3 has 14 residues. Between the trimmed V and J ends, which lost 4 bases and 7 bases, there was a span of 18 bases. The CDR3 here is CASSPTGLGAEQYF. CDR3 DNA: TGTGCCAGCAGCCCAACAGGGCTGGGTGCTGAGCAGTACTTC. Full variable domain (rest looked up from reference TRBV9 and TRBJ2-7): DSGVTQTPKHLITATGQRVTLRCSPRSGDLSVYWYQQSLDQGLQFLIQYYNGEERAKGNILERFSAQQFPDLHSELNLSSLELGDSALYFCASSPTGLGAEQYFGPGTRLTVT.

The rearrangement uses TRBV30 and TRBJ1-5; 7 nucleotides agree with TRBD1. Germline values: CDR1 GTSNPN, CDR2 SVGIG (reference sequence). This CDR3 spans 14 amino acids. V gave up 7 bases and J gave up 5 bases; unmatched junction bases: 11. CDR3 sequence (DNA): TGTGCCTACACACCGACAGGGCGGGATCAGCCCCAGCATTTT. Protein: CAYTPTGRDQPQHF.

This chain joins TRBV6-1 and TRBJ1-6; unclear D gene. V was cut by 8 bases and J by 8 bases, with 13 bases left in between. The CDR3 consists of 13 residues. Germline assignment: CDR1 MNHNS and CDR2 SASEGT. In DNA form, the CDR3 reads TGTGCCAGCGGGGAAGGGTCTTATTCACCCCTCCACTTT. Translation: CASGEGSYSPLHF.

V and J are TRBV2 and TRBJ1-4, with D uncertain. This CDR3 has 13 residues. The germline CDR1 and CDR2 sequences are SNHLY and FYNNEI. V lost 6 bases, J lost 7 bases, and 12 bases lay in between. The CDR3 coding sequence is TGTGCCAGCAGACTTCTCAAAGGTGAAAAACTGTTTTTT. This codes for CASRLLKGEKLFF.

This chain joins TRBV18 and TRBJ2-1; D is possibly TRBD1 or TRBD2 (6 bases each). Trimming removed 0 bases at V and 6 bases at J, with 9 bases between. The CDR3 totals 14 residues. CDR1 and CDR2 from the germline V gene are KGHSH and LQKENI. For the CDR3, the DNA is TGTGCCAGCTCACCACCTGGGGGGCCCAATGAGCAGTTCTTC. It yields the protein CASSPPGGPNEQFF.

This chain links TRBV9 with TRBJ2-5; D uncertain. Per the germline V gene, CDR1 is SGDLS and CDR2 is YYNGEE. The V end was cut by 0 bases, the J end by 1 base, with 4 bases between. The CDR3 consists of 13 residues. The CDR3 sequence: CASSVGVQETQYF. The CDR3, as DNA: TGTGCCAGCAGCGTAGGGGTCCAAGAGACCCAGTACTTC.

The chain employs TRBV10-1 and TRBJ2-5; D unresolved. Germline V lookup: CDR1 WNHNN, CDR2 SYGVQD (reference sequence). This CDR3 has 8 amino acids. Trimming left V 10 bases short and J 9 bases short, with 6 bases between. CDR3 bases: TGCGCCATCAAGCCCCAGTACTTC. Protein sequence: CAIKPQYF.

CDR3 sequence (DNA): TGTGCCAGCCGGCCACTAGATGTCGCAGATACGCAGTATTTT. This gives the protein CASRPLDVADTQYF. The chain uses TRBV28 and TRBJ2-3; weak D call: TRBD2 (5 bases). Trimming cost V 8 bases and J 4 bases, with 16 bases left between them. This CDR3 spans 14 amino acids. The germline V gene encodes CDR1 MDHEN and CDR2 SYDVKM. The full variable domain, rest sourced from reference TRBV28 and TRBJ2-3, is DVKVTQSSRYLVKRTGEKVFLECVQDMDHENMFWYRQDPGLGLRLIYFSYDVKMKEKGDIPEGYSVSREKKERFSLILESASTNQTSMYLCASRPLDVADTQYFGPGTRLTVL.